These 11 T cell receptor beta chains share one sample of origin, sequenced in a study of beta chain features in type 1 diabetes. Reverse transcription of all isolated RNA meant that expressed TCRB transcripts were sequenced. Assay used: immunoSEQ multiplex PCR; TCRdb lists only in-frame clones, some missing. The data hold hundreds of thousands of clones, with roughly 16% observed a single time. The sample was naive CD4+ T cells from blood. The receptors were sampled from a woman between 18 and 29 years old in good health.

The sample holds a few counts of this clone. The genes are TRBV7-2 and TRBJ2-1; 8 bases are shared with TRBD1. V shed 3 bases, J shed 9 bases, and the junction held 16 bases outside the gene matches. Germline-derived CDR1 and CDR2 are SGHTA and FQGNSA. The CDR3 sequence is 17 residues long. The CDR3 DNA reads as TGTGCCAGCAGCTTTTGGAGGTACACGGACAGGGACATTGAGCAGTTCTTC. Translating gives CASSFWRYTDRDIEQFF. Filled out from reference TRBV7-2 and TRBJ2-1, the complete variable domain reads GAGVSQSPSNKVTEKGKDVELRCDPISGHTALYWYRQSLGQGLEFLIYFQGNSAPDKSGLPSDRFSAERTGGSVSTLTIQRTQQEDSAVYLCASSFWRYTDRDIEQFFGPGTRLTVL.

The chain uses TRBV4-2 and TRBJ2-1; D unclear. Germline V CDR1 and CDR2: LGHNA, YNFKEQ. The CDR3 consists of 15 residues. V lost 0 bases, J lost 4 bases, and 10 bases lay in between. The CDR3: CASSQDPSEYNEQFF. CDR3 nucleotides: TGTGCCAGCAGCCAAGATCCCTCTGAATACAATGAGCAGTTCTTC.

This sequence joins TRBV5-5 and TRBJ2-7; 9 nucleotides match TRBD1. Germline-derived CDR1 and CDR2 are SGHKS and YYEKEE (reference sequence). This CDR3 has 16 amino acids. V lost 4 bases and J lost 0; bases outside the gene matches: 8. CDR3 in amino acids: CASSISGTGSSYEQYF. CDR3 in DNA: TGTGCCAGCAGCATCTCCGGGACAGGGAGCTCCTACGAGCAGTACTTC.

V gene TRBV7-9 combines with J gene TRBJ2-1; D gene ambiguous. Trimming left V 1 base short and J 8 bases short, with 15 bases between. Per germline, CDR1 SEHNR and CDR2 FQNEAQ (reference sequence). The CDR3 is 15 amino acids. CDR3 DNA: TGTGCCAGCAGCTTAGGCCCAGTAGGGCTCTATGAGCAGTTCTTC. It yields the protein CASSLGPVGLYEQFF.

The J gene is TRBJ2-1, the V gene TRBV5-4, with TRBD2 matching 8 bases. V dropped 2 bases and J dropped 6; count of bases not matched to a gene: 7. CDR3 length: 15 amino acids. CDR1 SGHNT and CDR2 YYREEE come from the germline V gene (reference sequence). The CDR3 bases are TGTGCCAGCAGCTTCCCCGGGACTAGACGCAATGAGCAGTTCTTC. Its translation is CASSFPGTRRNEQFF.

This rearrangement joins TRBV7-9 to TRBJ2-1; 7 positions agree with TRBD1. V lost 4 bases, J lost 5 bases, and 5 bases stayed unmatched. Germline V CDR1 and CDR2: SEHNR, FQNEAQ (reference sequence). CDR3 size: 14 residues. The CDR3 protein is CASSYRDRNNEQFF. The CDR3 region has the DNA TGTGCCAGCAGCTATAGGGACAGAAACAATGAGCAGTTCTTC.

This clone was seen a few times. The J gene is TRBJ2-7, the V gene TRBV7-3; the D gene is possibly TRBD1 (6 bases). CDR1 is SGHTA, CDR2 FQGTGA, per germline. V shed 0 bases and J shed 1 base, with 16 bases lying between them. This CDR3 spans 17 amino acids. In DNA, the CDR3 is TGTGCCAGCAGCTTAACCCACTCCGGGACATTGTCCTACGAGCAGTACTTC. This gives the protein CASSLTHSGTLSYEQYF. Together with reference TRBV7-3 and TRBJ2-7, the CDR3 gives the full variable domain: GAGVSQTPSNKVTEKGKYVELRCDPISGHTALYWYRQSLGQGPEFLIYFQGTGAADDSGLPNDRFFAVRPEGSVSTLKIQRTERGDSAVYLCASSLTHSGTLSYEQYFGPGTRLTVT.

The chain employs TRBV11-2 and TRBJ2-1, with 8 bases fitting TRBD2. This CDR3 comprises 15 residues. Germline loops: CDR1 SGHAT, CDR2 FQNNGV. The V gene end was trimmed by 5 bases and the J gene end by 6 bases; junction bases not matched to a gene: 9. The CDR3 reads CASSLRLAQGNEQFF. CDR3 nucleotide sequence: TGTGCCAGCAGCCTCCGACTAGCGCAGGGCAATGAGCAGTTCTTC.

This clone was detected only a few times. V usage is TRBV7-2 and J usage is TRBJ2-1, with TRBD2 matching 10 bases. The germline CDR1 and CDR2 sequences are SGHTA and FQGNSA. Losses at the gene ends were 1 base for V and 2 bases for J; bases not matched to a gene: 8. The CDR3 has 18 residues. CDR3: CASSLGLAGAWAYNEQFF. CDR3 bases: TGTGCCAGCAGCTTAGGTCTAGCGGGAGCCTGGGCCTACAATGAGCAGTTCTTC.

This clone was seen a handful of times. The chain is built from TRBV7-2 and TRBJ2-5; possibly TRBD1 for D (6 bases). This CDR3 has 14 amino acids. Germline V CDR1 and CDR2: SGHTA, FQGNSA. V lost 1 base and J lost 1, with 7 bases in between. In nucleotides, the CDR3 is TGTGCCAGCAGCTTAGGGGGGCGCCAAGAGACCCAGTACTTC. It encodes CASSLGGRQETQYF.

V and J are TRBV2 and TRBJ2-1; 7 bases fit TRBD1. The CDR3 totals 15 residues. V shed 5 bases, J shed 2 bases, and the junction held 6 bases outside the gene matches. Germline V gene sequence: CDR1 SNHLY, CDR2 FYNNEI. Here the CDR3 DNA reads TGTGCCAGCAGTCTTGACAGGGTGGCCTACAATGAGCAGTTCTTC. It specifies CASSLDRVAYNEQFF.